The rows below give T cell receptor beta chains drawn from one sample of a study of T cell responses to AZD1222 COVID-19 vaccine. This table comes from immunoSEQ multiplex PCR, and its TCRdb copy is limited to in-frame clones, with some not included. This table holds more than 100,000 clones, 90% found once. The sample consisted of peripheral blood, taken on day 0 of AZD1222 vaccination. The source is an adult in good health. The CDR3 runs from the conserved cysteine through the conserved F or W. A D gene is named only where the DNA matches it firmly. The size of a clone is reported for some rows only, either as once, few or many, or as a class for expanded clones.

DNA: TGTGCCAGCAGCCAAGATGGACAGTCCGTCACAGATACGCAGTATTTT; CDR3: CASSQDGQSVTDTQYF; D: -; J: TRBJ2-3; V: TRBV3-1/TRBV3-2; size: -
DNA: TGTGCCAGCCTACAGTCCCGGGCGGAAGCTTTCTTT; CDR3: CASLQSRAEAFF; D: -; J: TRBJ1-1; V: TRBV2; size: -
DNA: TGTGCCAGCGGCGACGGGACAGGAGCAGATACGCAGTATTTT; CDR3: CASGDGTGADTQYF; D: TRBD1; J: TRBJ2-3; V: TRBV9; size: once
DNA: TGTGCCAGCAGCCCGGACAGGGGTCATGAAAAACTGTTTTTT; CDR3: CASSPDRGHEKLFF; D: TRBD1; J: TRBJ1-4; V: TRBV11-2; size: -
DNA: TGCAGCGCCTCAGAGAACACTGAAGCTTTCTTT; CDR3: CSASENTEAFF; D: -; J: TRBJ1-1; V: TRBV29-1; size: once
DNA: TGTGCCAGCAGCGTAGACTTCATGTCCACAGATACGCAGTATTTT; CDR3: CASSVDFMSTDTQYF; D: -; J: TRBJ2-3; V: TRBV9; size: few
DNA: TGTGCCAGCAGCTGGAAAACTCAGGCTTTCTCTGGAAACACCATATATTTT; CDR3: CASSWKTQAFSGNTIYF; D: -; J: TRBJ1-3; V: TRBV7-2; size: -
DNA: TGTGCCAGCAGTTACCCCACCTTAGGGGGAGTAGTCTCGCATGAGCAGTTCTTC; CDR3: CASSYPTLGGVVSHEQFF; D: -; J: TRBJ2-1; V: TRBV6-2/TRBV6-3; size: -
DNA: TGTGCCAGCAGCTTAGAAAAGGGGGCCACTGAAGCTTTCTTT; CDR3: CASSLEKGATEAFF; D: TRBD1; J: TRBJ1-1; V: TRBV7-2; size: -
DNA: TGTGCCACCAGTGATCGCCTAGCGGGGTCCTACAATGAGCAGTTCTTC; CDR3: CATSDRLAGSYNEQFF; D: TRBD2; J: TRBJ2-1; V: TRBV24-1; size: -
DNA: TGTGCCAGTTTTCCGGAGTCGGGAGGCTACAATGAGCAGTTCTTC; CDR3: CASFPESGGYNEQFF; D: TRBD2; J: TRBJ2-1; V: TRBV5-4; size: -
DNA: TGTGCCACCTTGACTCACCTCCGTAACAATGAGCAGTTCTTC; CDR3: CATLTHLRNNEQFF; D: -; J: TRBJ2-1; V: TRBV21-1; size: -